The 5 T cell receptor beta chains below were found in one sample sequenced in a study of Ad26.COV2.S vaccination and SARS-CoV-2 variants. TCRdb keeps only in-frame clones here, not all; method: immunoSEQ multiplex PCR. The sample records 400,000 to 450,000 clones, about nine tenths being singletons. The treatment here: around 19 received Ad26.COV2.S at low or high dose, single or two shots; roughly 5 received placebo; per-sample allocation not given. Day 63 following the first vaccine or placebo injection was when the samples were taken. Sequenced material: peripheral blood, taken in a trial of Ad26.COV2.S vaccine versus placebo. Receptors were obtained from a person aged 18-60 years who received the Ad26.COV2.S COVID-19 vaccine or a placebo.

The rearrangement joins TRBV7-2 to TRBJ2-7; D gene ambiguous. CDR1 and CDR2 from the germline V gene are SGHTA and FQGNSA. V was cut by 3 bases and J by 2 bases, with 23 bases left in between. This CDR3 is 18 amino acids long. The CDR3 coding sequence is TGTGCCAGCAGCTTTTCCGCCTCTCGGCGGATAACCACCTACGAGCAGTACTTC. Protein sequence: CASSFSASRRITTYEQYF.

The J gene is TRBJ2-7, the V gene TRBV11-3; perhaps TRBD2 as D (5 bases). The CDR3 sequence is 14 residues long. V shed 5 bases and J shed 6 bases, with 17 bases lying between them. The V gene's germline CDR1 is SGHNT and CDR2 YENEEA. The CDR3 coding sequence is TGTGCCAGCAGCCCTAGTACGGGAACCGGCGAGCAGTACTTC. Encoded protein: CASSPSTGTGEQYF.

This chain links TRBV28 with TRBJ2-2, with D possibly TRBD1 on 5 matching bases. The CDR3 has 13 residues. The germline V gene encodes CDR1 MDHEN and CDR2 SYDVKM. The germline V and J ends were trimmed by 8 bases and 3 bases, with 10 bases remaining between them. CDR3 sequence: CASQGRDTGELFF. DNA of the CDR3: TGTGCCAGCCAGGGAAGGGACACCGGGGAGCTGTTTTTT.

CDR3 sequence: CASSFSRDPFGGDRAKDGYTF. The CDR3 DNA sequence: TGTGCCAGCAGTTTTAGTCGCGACCCTTTCGGAGGGGACAGGGCGAAGGATGGCTACACCTTC. The chain recombines TRBV28 with TRBJ1-2, with 9 bases aligning to TRBD1. Germline CDR1 and CDR2: MDHEN and SYDVKM. This CDR3 has 21 residues. After removal of 3 bases from V and 6 bases from J, the junction contained 26 bases not matched to a gene.

V usage is TRBV5-1 and J usage is TRBJ2-7; the match to TRBD2 covers 11 bases. The CDR3 consists of 15 residues. Germline V gives CDR1 SGHRS, CDR2 YFSETQ. J was trimmed by 5 bases and V by 4 bases; bases with no gene match: 8. The CDR3 DNA sequence: TGCGCCAGCAGCGCGGGACTAGCGGTTTCGGACGAGCAGTACTTC. Residues: CASSAGLAVSDEQYF.